In this sample, the clone carrying this TCR beta chain turned up a few times. Its specificity is not known. CDR1 is LNHDA and CDR2 is SQIVND in the germline V gene (reference sequence). Trimming left V 4 bases short and J 6 bases short, with 9 bases between. There are 12 residues in the CDR3. The data derive from a study of T cell responses to AZD1222 COVID-19 vaccine. General study results and limits: Among AZD1222 vaccinees, only six or seven were seropositive at baseline. Unmutated variant regions reportedly attract nearly half of all spike-specific TCRs. White British ancestry dominated among donors, who included more females, and clonal diversity was possibly underestimated.

Sequencing was performed with immunoSEQ multiplex PCR; in TCRdb, only in-frame clones are kept and a portion is missing. The sample records 70,000 to 95,000 clones, roughly 90% being singletons. This TCR derives from an adult in good health. The rearrangement links TRBV19 to TRBJ1-2; no clear D. The source was peripheral blood, collected on day 0 of MenACWY control vaccination. Written as DNA, the CDR3 is TGTGCCAGTAGTAGGGTCCAGAATGGCTACACCTTC. Translating gives CASSRVQNGYTF.